This T cell receptor beta chain was sequenced in a study of beta chain features in type 1 diabetes. Every isolated RNA sample was fully reverse transcribed, so sequencing captured expressed TCRB transcripts. Some clones are missing from TCRdb's copy, which holds only in-frame ones; the method was immunoSEQ multiplex PCR. The sample shows about 230,000 clones, over 8.5% of them seen only once. CDR3 length: 15 residues. Trimming took 2 bases from V and 4 from J; bases not matched to a gene: 7. From germline, CDR1 is MNHEY and CDR2 SMNVEV (reference sequence). This clone occurred a few times. This sequence joins TRBV27 and TRBJ2-5; 7 bases fit TRBD2. Sequencing input: naive CD4+ T cells from blood. The TCR was taken from a woman under 30 in good health. The CDR3 spells CASSLGGGRGETQYF. CDR3 nucleotide sequence: TGTGCCAGCAGTTTAGGAGGCGGGAGAGGAGAGACCCAGTACTTC.